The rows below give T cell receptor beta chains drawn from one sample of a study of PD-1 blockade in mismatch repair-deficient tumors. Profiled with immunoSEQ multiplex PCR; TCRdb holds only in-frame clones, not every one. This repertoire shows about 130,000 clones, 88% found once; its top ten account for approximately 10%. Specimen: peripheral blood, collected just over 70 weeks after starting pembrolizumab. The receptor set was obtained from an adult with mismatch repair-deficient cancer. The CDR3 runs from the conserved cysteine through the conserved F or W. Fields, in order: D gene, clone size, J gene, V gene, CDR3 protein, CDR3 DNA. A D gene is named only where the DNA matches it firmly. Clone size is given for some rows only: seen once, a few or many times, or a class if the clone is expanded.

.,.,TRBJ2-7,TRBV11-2,CASSSPRGRGEQYF,TGTGCCAGCAGCTCCCCTAGGGGGAGGGGCGAGCAGTACTTC
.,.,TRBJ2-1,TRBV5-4,CASSYISSANEQFF,TGTGCCAGCAGCTACATCAGTTCGGCGAATGAGCAGTTCTTC
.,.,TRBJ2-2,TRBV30,CAWSGLTGLELFF,TGTGCCTGGAGTGGTTTGACGGGACTGGAGCTGTTTTTT
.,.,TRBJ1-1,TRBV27,CASRTQGRPTEAFF,TGTGCCAGCAGAACACAGGGTCGTCCCACTGAAGCTTTCTTT
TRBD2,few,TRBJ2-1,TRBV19,CASTQTGLAREQFF,TGTGCCAGTACCCAAACAGGACTAGCTCGCGAGCAGTTCTTC
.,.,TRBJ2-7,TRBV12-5,CASGLGRETSLSYEQYF,TGTGCTAGTGGTTTGGGCAGGGAGACCTCCCTCTCCTACGAGCAGTACTTC
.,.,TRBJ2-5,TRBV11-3,CASSLASETQYF,TGTGCCAGCAGTTTAGCGTCTGAGACCCAGTACTTC
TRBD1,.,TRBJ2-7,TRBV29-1,CSVETGETYEQYF,TGCAGCGTTGAAACAGGGGAAACCTACGAGCAGTACTTC
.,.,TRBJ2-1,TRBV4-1,CASSQDLNDNEQFF,TGCGCCAGCAGCCAAGATCTGAACGACAATGAGCAGTTCTTC
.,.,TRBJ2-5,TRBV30,CAWSPNRGASETQYF,TGTGCCTGGAGCCCCAACCGGGGCGCTTCGGAGACCCAGTACTTC
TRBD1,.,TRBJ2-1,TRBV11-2,CASSLRDRRNEQFF,TGTGCCAGCAGCCTCCGGGACAGGAGAAATGAGCAGTTCTTC
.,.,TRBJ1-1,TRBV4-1,CASSQPGPTEAFF,TGCGCCAGCAGCCAACCAGGGCCGACTGAAGCTTTCTTT
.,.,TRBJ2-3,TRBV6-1,CASREAYTGSGTQYF,TGTGCCAGCAGGGAAGCCTACACAGGGAGTGGTACGCAGTATTTT
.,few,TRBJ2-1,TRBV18,CASSLGRNEQFF,TGTGCCAGCTCATTAGGGAGGAATGAGCAGTTCTTC
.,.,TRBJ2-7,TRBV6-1,CASSEWVGTGYEQYF,TGTGCCAGCAGTGAATGGGTAGGGACTGGCTACGAGCAGTACTTC
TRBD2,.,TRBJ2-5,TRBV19,CASRGGTSGRLETQYF,TGTGCCAGTAGGGGCGGGACTAGCGGGAGATTAGAGACCCAGTACTTC
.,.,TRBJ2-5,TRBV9,CASSVGGREETQYF,TGTGCCAGCAGCGTAGGGGGCCGAGAAGAGACCCAGTACTTC
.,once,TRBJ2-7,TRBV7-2,CASSPNRDAHEQYF,TGTGCCAGCAGCCCAAACCGCGACGCCCACGAGCAGTACTTC
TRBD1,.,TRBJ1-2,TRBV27,CASSFGQGYGYTF,TGTGCCAGCAGTTTCGGACAGGGCTATGGCTACACCTTC
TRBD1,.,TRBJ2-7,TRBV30,CAWSHRGYEQYF,TGTGCCTGGAGTCACAGGGGCTACGAGCAGTACTTC
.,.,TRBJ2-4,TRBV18,CASSPGTRRAKNIQYF,TGTGCCAGCTCACCCGGGACACGGCGGGCCAAAAACATTCAGTACTTC
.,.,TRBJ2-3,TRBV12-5,CASGLITGQRTSTDTQYF,TGTGCTAGTGGTTTGATTACTGGACAGCGTACTAGCACAGATACGCAGTATTTT
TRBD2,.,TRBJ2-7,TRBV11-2,CASSPTLAGVYEQYF,TGTGCCAGCAGCCCAACTCTAGCGGGAGTCTACGAGCAGTACTTC